Described below is a single T cell receptor (beta chain) sequence and its context. The antigen remains undetermined. At one end, the junction sequence differs from germline, possibly due to a read error. Everyone who donated was a healthy bone marrow donor. These data are taken from a study of cytomegalovirus exposure and HLA in healthy donors. Findings and limits, study-wide: Presence/absence analyses rested on an assumption that sequencing depth was roughly uniform across donors. Some public TCRs appeared in many individuals, while most sequences were rare.

CDR3 size: 16 residues. Germline assignment: CDR1 SEHNR and CDR2 FQNEAQ (reference sequence). The PCR employed 60 Vbeta primers together with 13 Jbeta primers. Original processing notes: About 12 million shared chains were among the roughly 78 million unique TCR beta chains that a later analysis counted. The repertoire was sequenced with immunoSEQ multiplex PCR; TCRdb's copy has only in-frame clones and lacks some. Clonal size and the V and J genes are those of that table, whereas D and trimming came from the DNA. The data show more than 250,000 clones, with about 90% seen just once and approximately 2% held by the top ten.

The sample was PBMCs. V is TRBV7-9 and J is TRBJ1-1, with 8 bases that match TRBD1. The clonotype was recovered from a woman aged 18-30 years in good health and CMV-seronegative. This CDR3 is CSSSLAMGTGNTEAFF. The CDR3 nucleotides are TGTTCCAGCAGCTTAGCGATGGGGACAGGGAACACTGAAGCTTTCTTT.